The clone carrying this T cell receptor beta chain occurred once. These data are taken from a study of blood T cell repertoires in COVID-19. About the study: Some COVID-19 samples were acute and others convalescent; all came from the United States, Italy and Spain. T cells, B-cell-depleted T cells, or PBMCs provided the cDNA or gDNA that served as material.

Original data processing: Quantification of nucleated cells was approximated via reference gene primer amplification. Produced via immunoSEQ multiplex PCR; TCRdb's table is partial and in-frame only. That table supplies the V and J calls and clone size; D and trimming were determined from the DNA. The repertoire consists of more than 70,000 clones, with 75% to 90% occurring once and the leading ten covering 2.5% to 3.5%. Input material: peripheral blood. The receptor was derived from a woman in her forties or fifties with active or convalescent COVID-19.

The CDR3 reads CATSRDKAGNTEAFF. DNA of the CDR3: TGTGCCACCAGCAGAGATAAGGCGGGGAACACTGAAGCTTTCTTT. The chain carries TRBV15 and TRBJ1-1; D ambiguous. V was trimmed by 0 bases and J by 1 base, leaving 9 bases between them. Germline V CDR1 and CDR2: LNHNV, YYDKDF (reference sequence). The CDR3 sequence is 15 residues long.